Described below is a single T cell receptor beta chain sequence and its context. The source of the sample is a study of OX40 agonist ivuxolimab in advanced cancers. Study-level information: The drug used for patients, ivuxolimab, was an agonistic anti-OX40 (CD134) antibody.

This table comes from immunoSEQ multiplex PCR, and its TCRdb copy is limited to in-frame clones, with some not included. Of approximately 76,000 clones listed, about 91% are singletons. Here the sequenced sample was CD4+ or CD8+ T cells sorted from blood, taken in a trial of the OX40 agonist ivuxolimab. The clonotype originates from an adult with an advanced solid tumor such as melanoma, head and neck, liver or kidney cancer.

The CDR3 region is CASSLSPSDNQPQHF. As DNA, the CDR3 is TGTGCCAGCAGCTTGTCTCCCAGCGACAATCAGCCCCAGCATTTT. This sequence joins TRBV5-4 and TRBJ1-5, with D unclear. Germline assignment: CDR1 SGHNT and CDR2 YYREEE (reference sequence). Deletions cut 1 base from V and 3 bases from J, with 11 bases between. The CDR3 sequence is 15 residues long.